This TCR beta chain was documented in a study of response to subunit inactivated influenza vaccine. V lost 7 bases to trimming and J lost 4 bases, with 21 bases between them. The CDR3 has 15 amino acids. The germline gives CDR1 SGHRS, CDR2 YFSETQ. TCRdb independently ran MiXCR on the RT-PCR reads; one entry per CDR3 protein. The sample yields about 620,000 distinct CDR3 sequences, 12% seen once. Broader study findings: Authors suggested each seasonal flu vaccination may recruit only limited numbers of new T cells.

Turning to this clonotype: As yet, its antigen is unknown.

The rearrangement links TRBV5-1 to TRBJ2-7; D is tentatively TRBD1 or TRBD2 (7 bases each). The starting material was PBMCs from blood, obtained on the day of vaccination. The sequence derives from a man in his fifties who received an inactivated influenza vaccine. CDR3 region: CASSWEGASHYEQYF. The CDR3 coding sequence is TGCGCCAGCTCTTGGGAGGGGGCTTCCCATTACGAGCAGTACTTC.